The clone carrying this TCR beta chain was detected many times. The antigen is unknown. The data were taken from a study of T-cell reconstitution after alpha-beta-depleted transplantation in children. Study results and caveats: Newly produced T cells mostly accounted for T-cell counts and diversity one year post-transplant. Several hundred expanded graft clones reportedly were the source of alpha-beta T cells about two months after transplant. High day-60 TCRbeta diversity in some patients came from surviving recipient T cells and thymic progenitors.

For TCRbeta, the library was prepared with unique molecular identifiers. TCRdb analysed the PCR reads with MiXCR anew, one entry per CDR3 protein. There are approximately 300,000 distinct CDR3 sequences in the sample; roughly 7.8% occur only once, and about 9.1% lies in the top ten. The CDR3 spans 14 residues. Germline assignment: CDR1 LGHNA and CDR2 YSLEER. V lost 0 bases, J lost 5 bases, and 10 bases lay in between. J is TRBJ2-5 and V is TRBV4-3; weak D call: TRBD1 (6 bases). This sequence originates from a female patient aged 2-15 years who had a stem cell transplant for Fanconi anemia, so the T cells may come from the graft donor. The source material was peripheral blood, sampled 360 days after TCRalphabeta/CD19-depleted stem cell transplant. Here the CDR3 reads CASSQDTGTETQYF. The CDR3 nucleotides read TGCGCCAGCAGCCAAGACACAGGGACGGAGACCCAGTACTTC.